Below are 16 T cell receptor beta chains sequenced from a single sample in a study of spatial heterogeneity in lung cancer. Each CDR3 protein is one row after TCRdb ran MiXCR on the 5' RACE reads. The table lists more than 2,500 distinct CDR3 sequences, under 20% of them singletons. These receptors have no known antigen. The time point denotes: sample taken at primary tumor resection. Study-level findings and limits: For expanded intratumoral alpha and beta TCRs, counts tracked tumor mutation counts.

This specimen consisted of lung tumor tissue, obtained at surgery. These receptors were collected from a male donor with early-stage non-small cell lung cancer.

This clonotype is medium-sized by share. The CDR3 loop is CSAVGGPPYEQYF. The CDR3 bases are TGCAGTGCTGTAGGGGGGCCACCCTACGAGCAGTACTTC. The chain has TRBV20-1 and TRBJ2-7; D may correspond to TRBD1 or TRBD2 (6 bases each). Trimming took 5 bases from V and 2 from J, leaving 13 bases between them. CDR1 and CDR2 from the germline V gene are DFQATT and SNEGSKA (reference sequence). CDR3 size: 13 residues.

In its sample, this clonotype was seen many times. This rearrangement joins TRBV20-1 to TRBJ2-7; D unclear. The CDR3 is made up of 13 amino acids. Germline V gene lookup returns CDR1 DFQATT and CDR2 SNEGSKA (reference sequence). With 1 base removed from V and 4 bases from J, the gap between germline ends came to 11 bases. Here the CDR3 reads CSARAVQGYEQYF. For the CDR3, the DNA is TGCAGTGCTAGAGCGGTGCAAGGGTACGAGCAGTACTTC.

Only a few counts were recorded for this clonotype. The rearrangement uses TRBV2 and TRBJ2-4; 7 bases are a match to TRBD1. Germline lookup yields CDR1 SNHLY and CDR2 FYNNEI. V shed 2 bases, J shed 1 base, and the junction held 5 bases outside the gene matches. The CDR3 covers 16 residues. CDR3 protein: CASSEYLTGAKNIQYF. The CDR3 bases are TGTGCCAGCAGTGAATATTTGACAGGGGCCAAAAACATTCAGTACTTC.

This clonotype is medium-sized by share. The chain couples TRBV7-2 to TRBJ2-2; D may be TRBD2 (6 bases). This CDR3 has 17 residues. CDR1 is SGHTA and CDR2 is FQGNSA in the germline V gene. The V end was cut by 2 bases, the J end by 5 bases, with 18 bases between. CDR3 DNA sequence: TGTGCCAGCAGCTTAAGGCCTGGGACTGATACGACCGGGGAGCTGTTTTTT. Protein product: CASSLRPGTDTTGELFF.

This clonotype is termed medium-sized. V usage is TRBV7-2 and J usage is TRBJ2-7; unclear D gene. Germline V CDR1 and CDR2: SGHTA, FQGNSA. The CDR3 is 12 residues long. V dropped 4 bases and J dropped 5 bases, with 9 bases sitting between them. The CDR3 DNA reads as TGTGCCAGCAGCTCGGTGGGAAACGAGCAGTACTTC. Encoded protein: CASSSVGNEQYF.

The J gene is TRBJ2-2, the V gene TRBV9; D remains unclear. Germline lookup yields CDR1 SGDLS and CDR2 YYNGEE. CDR3 length: 14 residues. Deletions cut 0 bases from V and 6 bases from J, with 9 bases between. The CDR3 region is CASSVASAPGELFF. In DNA form, the CDR3 reads TGTGCCAGCAGCGTAGCGTCGGCCCCCGGGGAGCTGTTTTTT.

This clonotype is labeled large. The chain uses TRBV7-2 and TRBJ1-2; D is unresolved. The V gene's germline CDR1 is SGHTA and CDR2 FQGNSA. V was trimmed by 0 bases and J by 1 base, leaving 9 bases between them. The length of the CDR3 is 15 residues. This CDR3 is CASSLATGFNYGYTF. The CDR3 nucleotides read TGTGCCAGCAGCTTAGCTACCGGATTTAACTATGGCTACACCTTC.

This clonotype is large in the sample. The chain employs TRBV7-2 and TRBJ2-3; D unclear. Germline V lookup: CDR1 SGHTA, CDR2 FQGNSA. The CDR3 is made up of 14 amino acids. The V and J ends lost 5 bases and 2 bases respectively, with 11 bases between them. The CDR3: CASSPFVITDTQYF. The CDR3 coding sequence is TGTGCCAGCAGCCCTTTCGTTATCACAGATACGCAGTATTTT.

This clonotype was counted ten times or more. The chain couples TRBV3-1 to TRBJ2-7; the match to TRBD1 covers 9 bases. With 3 bases clipped from V and 0 bases from J, the junction kept 0 bases outside the gene matches. This CDR3 has 14 amino acids. Germline V gene data show CDR1 as LGHDT and CDR2 as YNNKEL (reference sequence). The CDR3 DNA sequence: TGTGCCAGCAGCCAGGGACAGGGCTCCTACGAGCAGTACTTC. Translating it yields CASSQGQGSYEQYF.

This clonotype is judged medium-sized. The V call is TRBV27, the J call TRBJ2-2, with 7 nucleotides matching TRBD1. The CDR3 spans 16 residues. The junction had 12 bases not matched to a gene; V was cut back by 6 bases and J by 5 bases. Germline V gives CDR1 MNHEY, CDR2 SMNVEV (reference sequence). The CDR3 DNA is TGTGCCAGCAGACACTTCGGGACAGCCTTGACCGGGGAGCTGTTTTTT. Its translation: CASRHFGTALTGELFF.

This clonotype is judged medium-sized. The chain couples TRBV5-1 to TRBJ2-2; no clear D gene. CDR1 and CDR2 (germline): SGHRS, YFSETQ. V lost 0 bases and J 2 bases, leaving 8 bases between the germline ends. This CDR3 region has 15 residues. Written as DNA, the CDR3 is TGCGCCAGCAGCTTGGGAACACATAACACCGGGGAGCTGTTTTTT. Translating gives CASSLGTHNTGELFF.

By share, this clonotype counts as medium-sized. V is TRBV5-1 and J is TRBJ2-5; 8 bases align to TRBD2. The trim removed 4 bases at V and 0 bases at J, leaving 8 bases unmatched. CDR3 length: 16 amino acids. Germline-derived CDR1 and CDR2 are SGHRS and YFSETQ. The CDR3 nucleotides read TGCGCCAGCAGCGGCGGGACGGGAGGGTACCAAGAGACCCAGTACTTC. Translating it yields CASSGGTGGYQETQYF.

J is TRBJ1-6 and V is TRBV9; no firm D call. The germline V and J ends were trimmed by 0 bases and 12 bases, with 7 bases remaining between them. Germline V CDR1 and CDR2: SGDLS, YYNGEE. CDR3 length: 12 residues. CDR3 sequence: CASSVDSGPLHF. The CDR3 region has the DNA TGTGCCAGCAGCGTAGATTCCGGACCCCTCCACTTT.

The CDR3 DNA is TGTGCCACCAGTGACGGACTCAATGGCTACACCTTC. It specifies CATSDGLNGYTF. V is TRBV24-1 and J is TRBJ1-2; D unresolved. The germline V and J ends were trimmed by 4 bases and 6 bases, with 8 bases remaining between them. Germline CDR1 reads KGHDR; CDR2 reads SFDVKD. This CDR3 spans 12 amino acids.

By frequency in the sample, this clonotype is medium-sized. The chain is built from TRBV20-1 and TRBJ1-2; 10 bases agree with TRBD1. CDR1 and CDR2 from the germline V gene are DFQATT and SNEGSKA (reference sequence). The CDR3 runs to 14 residues. The V segment lost 1 base and the J segment 6 bases; nucleotides outside the gene matches: 5. In nucleotides, the CDR3 is TGCAGTGCTAGAGCCAGAGGGACAGGGGATGGCTACACCTTC. Translated, it gives CSARARGTGDGYTF.

The chain combines TRBV10-3 with TRBJ2-5; a possible D gene is TRBD2 (5 bases). This CDR3 contains 12 residues. Trimming took off 4 bases at V and 5 bases at J, with 8 bases between the two ends. The germline V gene encodes CDR1 ENHRY and CDR2 SYGVKD. The CDR3 here is CAISGTGETQYF. CDR3 coding DNA: TGTGCCATCAGTGGGACGGGGGAGACCCAGTACTTC.